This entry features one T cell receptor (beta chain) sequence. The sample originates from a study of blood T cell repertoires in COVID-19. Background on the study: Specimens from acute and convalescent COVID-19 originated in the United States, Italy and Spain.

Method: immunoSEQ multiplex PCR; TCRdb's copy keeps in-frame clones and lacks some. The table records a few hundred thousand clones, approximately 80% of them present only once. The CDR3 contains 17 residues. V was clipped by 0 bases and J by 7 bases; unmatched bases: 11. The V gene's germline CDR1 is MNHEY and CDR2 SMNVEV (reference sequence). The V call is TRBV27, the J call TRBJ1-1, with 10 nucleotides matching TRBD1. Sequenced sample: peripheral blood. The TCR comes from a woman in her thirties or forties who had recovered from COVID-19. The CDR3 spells CASSLSAWWGTGDEAFF. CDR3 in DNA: TGTGCCAGCAGTTTATCCGCATGGTGGGGGACAGGGGATGAAGCTTTCTTT.